This entry is about one TCR beta chain. The antigen remains unidentified. This sample is part of a study of CD8+ T cells in alopecia areata. Broader study findings: Sequence data from scalp samples additionally include resident alphabeta T cells of normal skin. Patients shared TCRs less clearly than mice did, possibly owing to HLA. Scalp and blood samples kept many expanded lesional clones throughout tofacitinib.

This CDR3 is 12 amino acids long. Germline V gene sequence: CDR1 MGHDK, CDR2 SYGVNS. Trimming pared 4 bases from V and 6 bases from J, leaving 10 bases between. Extraction of RNA preceded its reverse transcription into cDNA, which served as the sequencing template. Libraries were prepared by immunoSEQ multiplex PCR; TCRdb keeps only in-frame clonotypes and omits some of them. The table includes 90,000 to 150,000 clones, 50% to 55% detected once. Treatment of the sample: oral pan-JAK inhibitor, 5-10 mg twice daily. The V and J genes are TRBV25-1 and TRBJ2-7; no definite D call. The source of this sequence is a human donor with alopecia areata. The sample here was CD4+ T cells sorted from blood, taken at week 4, from a patient treated with tofacitinib. The CDR3 loop reads CASSARPGEQYF. Written as DNA, the CDR3 is TGTGCCAGCAGTGCCCGGCCGGGCGAGCAGTACTTC.